The following is a T cell receptor (beta chain) sequence with its context. What it binds is not known. A second roughly 6 to 12 cycle PCR used barcoded and J-beta primers. The study obtained at least 2.5 million CDR3-containing paired-end reads from every sample. Via MiXCR, TCRdb re-called the 5' RACE reads, giving one row per CDR3 protein. The table records 2 million or so distinct CDR3 sequences, around 50% of them present only once. This entry belongs to a study of blood T cells in healthy people across ages. Study conclusions and caveats: Diversity estimates drawn from one million T cells were deemed underestimates. Donor CMV status, an unknown factor, possibly confounded changes in expanded clonotypes.

Each donor had roughly 10 milliliters of peripheral blood drawn. Sequencing was done on a sample of blood. The TCR was taken from a woman between 40 and 50 years old in good health.

This CDR3 reads CASSAPGLAETQYF. The CDR3 coding sequence is TGTGCCAGCAGCGCTCCGGGGCTGGCGGAGACCCAGTACTTC. The chain uses TRBV9 and TRBJ2-5; possibly TRBD1 or TRBD2 for D (5 bases each). Per the germline V gene, CDR1 is SGDLS and CDR2 is YYNGEE. The CDR3 totals 14 residues. Trimming stripped 3 bases from V and 5 bases from J, with 14 bases between.